The rows below give T cell receptor beta chains drawn from one sample of a study of blood T cells in healthy people across ages. TCRdb processed the 5' RACE reads anew with MiXCR; each CDR3 protein has one entry. The sample includes 850,000 or so distinct CDR3 sequences, roughly 26% of them seen just once. Source material: blood. The receptors were sampled from a woman older than 75 in good health. Each CDR3 is given with its conserved first and last residue. Each record gives: V gene, J gene, CDR3 protein.

V: TRBV10-3
J: TRBJ1-1
CDR3: CATGGDRMNTEAFF

V: TRBV6-5
J: TRBJ1-5
CDR3: CASSYSWQGNQPQHF

V: TRBV7-2
J: TRBJ2-7
CDR3: CASSLSGGTANYEQYF

V: TRBV29-1
J: TRBJ2-7
CDR3: CSVGDVEQYF

V: TRBV7-2
J: TRBJ2-2
CDR3: CASSLVTGGPGELFF

V: TRBV11-2
J: TRBJ1-2
CDR3: CASSLSAGPGYGYTF

V: TRBV4-1
J: TRBJ2-7
CDR3: CASSQMRGAYEQYF

V: TRBV6-2/TRBV6-3
J: TRBJ1-2
CDR3: CASRRDANYGYTF

V: TRBV11-2
J: TRBJ2-7
CDR3: CASGPPLGALTAEQYF

V: TRBV6-2/TRBV6-3
J: TRBJ2-1
CDR3: CASSYGHQETQFF

V: TRBV20-1
J: TRBJ1-4
CDR3: CSASGQGATTNEKLFF

V: TRBV5-4
J: TRBJ2-5
CDR3: CASSLEVGQRETQYF

V: TRBV20-1
J: TRBJ2-7
CDR3: CSARPQRGASYEQYF

V: TRBV3-1
J: TRBJ2-1
CDR3: CASSQDWTAWGQFF

V: TRBV6-6
J: TRBJ1-2
CDR3: CASTYRDGSYGYTF

V: TRBV14
J: TRBJ2-7
CDR3: CASSHDPPYEQYF

V: TRBV10-3
J: TRBJ1-2
CDR3: CAISEGPGNYGYTF

V: TRBV6-6
J: TRBJ1-1
CDR3: CASSYSNTGAFTEAFF

V: TRBV3-1
J: TRBJ2-3
CDR3: CASRLSGASTDTQYF

V: TRBV29-1
J: TRBJ2-5
CDR3: CSAAGETQYF

V: TRBV5-1
J: TRBJ2-1
CDR3: CASSFSSGEYNEQFF

V: TRBV20-1
J: TRBJ2-7
CDR3: CSASRPSSSSYEQYF

V: TRBV7-2
J: TRBJ2-1
CDR3: CASARLELKNEQFF

V: TRBV7-9
J: TRBJ1-2
CDR3: CASSSTKAWEGSYGYTF

V: TRBV11-1
J: TRBJ2-1
CDR3: CASNALRSSYNEQFF

V: TRBV24-1
J: TRBJ2-3
CDR3: CATKKTGETDTQYF

V: TRBV7-9
J: TRBJ1-1
CDR3: CASSLGNGMRVTEAFF

V: TRBV20-1
J: TRBJ2-1
CDR3: CSSGGGDGSYNEQFF

V: TRBV2
J: TRBJ2-3
CDR3: CASNQQGNTDTQYF

V: TRBV20-1
J: TRBJ1-1
CDR3: CSAPAFAANTEAFF

V: TRBV20-1
J: TRBJ1-4
CDR3: CSALLRTDHEKLFF

V: TRBV3-1
J: TRBJ1-1
CDR3: CASSQGGTGVLSGTEAFF

V: TRBV6-1
J: TRBJ2-2
CDR3: CANKVETTNTGELFF

V: TRBV24-1
J: TRBJ2-5
CDR3: CATGEGQETQYF

V: TRBV6-6
J: TRBJ2-7
CDR3: CASSSPGQGACEQYF

V: TRBV2
J: TRBJ2-2
CDR3: CASSARGRSRVTGELFF

V: TRBV7-9
J: TRBJ2-1
CDR3: CASSLRGVPKQFF

V: TRBV6-6
J: TRBJ2-2
CDR3: CASRPGQGNTGERFF

V: TRBV20-1
J: TRBJ1-2
CDR3: CSAGGQGSTGYTF